The 11 T cell receptor beta chains below were found in one sample sequenced in a study of control samples from healthy donors and cancer patients. The assay was immunoSEQ multiplex PCR, and TCRdb's table has in-frame clones only and misses some. The data show tens of thousands of clones, around 85% seen once. The sample was PBMCs. The receptors come from a man aged 55 to 70 with head and neck cancer.

This chain connects TRBV7-3 to TRBJ1-2; the match to TRBD1 covers 8 bases. The CDR3 is 14 residues long. Germline-derived CDR1 and CDR2 are SGHTA and FQGTGA. Trimming removed 3 bases from V and 4 bases from J; junction bases left unmatched: 4. CDR3 protein: CASSLDRDSYGYTF. CDR3 bases: TGTGCCAGCAGCTTGGACAGGGATAGCTATGGCTACACCTTC.

The rearrangement links TRBV20-1 to TRBJ1-2; 7 positions agree with TRBD1. CDR3 size: 11 residues. Germline V lookup: CDR1 DFQATT, CDR2 SNEGSKA (reference sequence). CDR3: CSSETGKGYTF. The CDR3 DNA reads TGCAGCTCAGAGACAGGGAAGGGCTACACCTTC.

This clone occurred once. The chain carries TRBV12-2 and TRBJ2-2; whether TRBD2, the table's D call, matches the DNA was not checked. TRBV12-2 is given as a pseudogene. CDR3 size: 15 residues. CDR3 amino acids: CASRLVGTRGGELFF. CDR3 nucleotides: TGTGCAAGTCGCTTAGTCGGAACCCGGGGCGGGGAGCTGTTTTTT.

The chain combines TRBV19 with TRBJ1-5, with D possibly matching TRBD1 (6 bases). Per the germline V gene, CDR1 is LNHDA and CDR2 is SQIVND (reference sequence). This CDR3 has 14 amino acids. V shed 5 bases and J shed 4 bases, with 12 bases lying between them. The CDR3 protein is CASSQDRENQPQHF. DNA for the CDR3: TGTGCCAGTAGTCAGGACAGAGAGAATCAGCCCCAGCATTTT.

This clone occurred a few times. The rearrangement uses TRBV18 and TRBJ1-1; 7 nucleotides agree with TRBD1. This CDR3 is built from 17 residues. The V gene end was trimmed by 3 bases and the J gene end by 1 base; junction bases not matched to a gene: 11. Germline V gene data show CDR1 as KGHSH and CDR2 as LQKENI. This CDR3 is CASSPRRGGEGNTEAFF. CDR3 in DNA: TGTGCCAGCTCACCCCGACGAGGGGGCGAGGGGAACACTGAAGCTTTCTTT. Combining the CDR3 with reference TRBV18 and TRBJ1-1 gives the whole variable domain NAGVMQNPRHLVRRRGQEARLRCSPMKGHSHVYWYRQLPEEGLKFMVYLQKENIIDESGMPKERFSAEFPKEGPSILRIQQVVRGDSAAYFCASSPRRGGEGNTEAFFGQGTRLTVV.

This chain joins TRBV10-3 and TRBJ1-1, with 7 bases aligning to TRBD1. The CDR3 is 12 amino acids. Germline V gene sequence: CDR1 ENHRY, CDR2 SYGVKD. V dropped 7 bases and J dropped 8; count of bases not matched to a gene: 7. CDR3 residues: CAIKGAGGEAFF. The CDR3 DNA reads as TGTGCCATCAAGGGGGCGGGAGGGGAAGCTTTCTTT.

The rearrangement links TRBV30 to TRBJ2-5; TRBD2 matches at 13 bases. The CDR3 runs to 13 residues. After removal of 7 bases from V and 7 bases from J, the junction contained 6 bases not matched to a gene. Germline CDR1 is GTSNPN and CDR2 is SVGIG (reference sequence). The CDR3 spells CAFGLAGEGTQYF. The CDR3 bases are TGTGCCTTCGGACTAGCGGGAGAAGGGACCCAGTACTTC.

The V gene is TRBV5-1, the J gene TRBJ1-1; D remains unclear. The CDR3 is made up of 14 amino acids. The germline gives CDR1 SGHRS, CDR2 YFSETQ. V was cut by 0 bases and J by 2 bases, with 8 bases left in between. The CDR3 region is CASSLVGPNTEAFF. In nucleotides, the CDR3 is TGCGCCAGCAGCTTGGTAGGGCCCAACACTGAAGCTTTCTTT.

The V gene is TRBV12-3 or TRBV12-4, the J gene TRBJ1-5, with D uncertain. Trimming took 5 bases from V and 9 from J, leaving 14 bases between them. The CDR3 has 13 amino acids. The CDR3 sequence is CASSLDGHPPQHF. The DNA of the CDR3 is TGTGCCAGCAGTCTGGACGGCCACCCGCCCCAGCATTTT.

The rearrangement links TRBV3-1 (or the pseudogene TRBV3-2) to TRBJ2-7; no clear D gene. CDR3 size: 10 residues. Germline assignment: CDR1 LGHDT and CDR2 YNNKEL (reference sequence). V lost 1 base and J 7 bases, leaving 2 bases between the germline ends. The CDR3 reads CASSQGEQYV. DNA of the CDR3: TGTGCCAGCAGCCAAGGGGAGCAGTACGTC.

The V gene is TRBV20-1, the J gene TRBJ1-1, with a possible D match to TRBD1 (6 bases). V dropped 6 bases and J dropped 6 bases, with 11 bases sitting between them. Germline lookup yields CDR1 DFQATT and CDR2 SNEGSKA (reference sequence). The length of the CDR3 is 11 residues. In DNA, the CDR3 is TGCAGTGCCCCCTGGGGGCCTGAAGCTTTCTTT. Translation gives CSAPWGPEAFF.